These 27 T cell receptor beta chains came from one sample sequenced in a study of cytomegalovirus exposure and HLA in healthy donors. The PCR employed 60 Vbeta primers together with 13 Jbeta primers. Only in-frame clones appear in the TCRdb table, and some are missing; sequencing was by immunoSEQ multiplex PCR. Of fewer than 40,000 clones listed, roughly 79% are singletons. Sequencing used PBMCs. The receptors derive from a woman aged 40 to 49 in good health and CMV-seronegative.

The chain combines TRBV2 with TRBJ2-3; 13 bases align to TRBD2. Germline V gene sequence: CDR1 SNHLY, CDR2 FYNNEI. The CDR3 covers 14 residues. V was pared by 7 bases and J by 3 bases, with 1 base of the junction left unmatched. The CDR3 here is CASKLAGGTDTQYF. Here the CDR3 DNA reads TGTGCCAGCAAACTAGCGGGGGGGACAGATACGCAGTATTTT.

This chain uses TRBV6-1 with TRBJ1-6; TRBD1 might be the D (5 bases). The V end was cut by 2 bases, the J end by 7 bases, with 15 bases between. CDR3 length: 16 residues. Germline V gene data show CDR1 as MNHNS and CDR2 as SASEGT. The DNA for the CDR3 is TGTGCCAGCAGTGAACGAACGGGGACTAAAAATTCACCCCTCCACTTT. It is translated as CASSERTGTKNSPLHF.

The chain combines TRBV5-4 with TRBJ2-3; 12 nucleotides match TRBD2. Germline-derived CDR1 and CDR2 are SGHNT and YYREEE (reference sequence). With 0 bases clipped from V and 5 bases from J, the junction kept 10 bases outside the gene matches. This CDR3 has 18 amino acids. CDR3 protein: CASSLAGTSGGFGDTQYF. DNA for the CDR3: TGTGCCAGCAGCTTGGCGGGAACTAGCGGGGGGTTCGGAGATACGCAGTATTTT.

This clone appeared a few times. The V call is TRBV27, the J call TRBJ2-6; 8 bases are shared with TRBD1. With V trimmed by 4 bases and J by 0 bases, 2 bases remained unmatched. Germline V gene sequence: CDR1 MNHEY, CDR2 SMNVEV (reference sequence). The CDR3 covers 16 residues. The CDR3 reads CASSSGTGSGANVLTF. In nucleotides, the CDR3 is TGTGCCAGCAGTTCCGGGACAGGCTCTGGGGCCAACGTCCTGACTTTC.

This rearrangement joins TRBV6-5 to TRBJ1-2; 8 nucleotides align to TRBD1. CDR1 and CDR2 (germline): MNHEY, SVGAGI. Trimming removed 6 bases from V and 3 bases from J; junction bases left unmatched: 9. This CDR3 is built from 15 residues. CDR3 bases: TGTGCCAGCAGCCTGGGATCGGACAGGGACTATGGCTACACCTTC. Its protein is CASSLGSDRDYGYTF.

The V gene is TRBV5-8, the J gene TRBJ1-1; D gene unclear. The CDR3 runs 13 residues. Germline CDR1 reads SGHTS; CDR2 reads YDEGEE. Trimming removed 2 bases from V and 9 bases from J, with 14 bases in between. The CDR3 is CASSFYLNFQAFF. The DNA of the CDR3 is TGTGCCAGCAGCTTCTATCTCAATTTTCAAGCTTTCTTT.

This chain uses TRBV5-1 with TRBJ2-7, with 7 bases lining up with TRBD1. The ends lost 4 bases at V and 3 bases at J; junction bases unmatched: 7. In germline, CDR1 is SGHRS, CDR2 YFSETQ. The CDR3 sequence is 14 residues long. This CDR3 reads CASSGRQGDYEQYF. CDR3 bases: TGCGCCAGCAGCGGTCGACAGGGTGACTACGAGCAGTACTTC.

In its sample, this clone was seen a few times. The chain carries TRBV4-2 and TRBJ2-7; no reliable D call. The CDR3 totals 15 residues. V was cut by 8 bases and J by 1 base, with 18 bases left in between. Germline V CDR1 and CDR2: LGHNA, YNFKEQ. The CDR3 region is CASGAVLSRSYEQYF. CDR3 nucleotides: TGTGCCAGCGGAGCCGTTCTGTCCCGTTCCTACGAGCAGTACTTC.

The DNA of the CDR3 is TGTGCCAGCAGCCTACGGGTAGCTGGGGCCAACGTCCTGACTTTC. Translating gives CASSLRVAGANVLTF. The genes are TRBV7-9 and TRBJ2-6; D remains ambiguous. This CDR3 has 15 residues. Trimming pared 5 bases from V and 2 bases from J, leaving 10 bases between. The germline V gene has CDR1 SEHNR and CDR2 FQNEAQ (reference sequence).

In its sample, this clone was seen once. An end of the junction differs from the germline gene, which may be a read error. Different DNA sequences within this sample yield the same CDR3. This sequence joins TRBV28 and TRBJ1-6; 8 positions match TRBD1. From germline, CDR1 is MDHEN and CDR2 SYDVKM. The CDR3 consists of 15 residues. In DNA form, the CDR3 reads TGTGCCAGCAGTTCGTCAGGGACAGGCTATTCCCCCCTCCACTTT. It encodes CASSSSGTGYSPLHF.

This rearrangement joins TRBV28 to TRBJ2-7; 7 bases map to TRBD1. Germline-derived CDR1 and CDR2 are MDHEN and SYDVKM. V was pared by 5 bases and J by 4 bases, with 2 bases of the junction left unmatched. The CDR3 runs to 12 residues. CDR3 loop: CASSQQGYEQYF. Here the CDR3 DNA reads TGTGCCAGCAGTCAACAGGGGTACGAGCAGTACTTC.

The chain has TRBV9 and TRBJ1-5; D is ambiguous. Trimming cost V 8 bases and J 0 bases, with 9 bases left between them. Germline-derived CDR1 and CDR2 are SGDLS and YYNGEE. The CDR3 is made up of 13 amino acids. The CDR3 loop reads CASSYDSNQPQHF. The CDR3 region has the DNA TGTGCCAGTAGTTACGATAGCAATCAGCCCCAGCATTTT.

This rearrangement joins TRBV5-4 to TRBJ2-5; 8 bases are shared with TRBD2. Germline-derived CDR1 and CDR2 are SGHNT and YYREEE (reference sequence). CDR3 size: 15 residues. The V gene end was trimmed by 4 bases and the J gene end by 5 bases; junction bases not matched to a gene: 10. The chain's CDR3 is CASSPTGGQEETQYF. The CDR3 DNA follows: TGTGCCAGCAGCCCCACGGGGGGGCAGGAGGAGACCCAGTACTTC.

The chain recombines TRBV25-1 with TRBJ1-2; the D gene is possibly TRBD1 (5 bases). Germline V gene sequence: CDR1 MGHDK, CDR2 SYGVNS. The V end lost 3 bases, the J end lost 5 bases, and 13 bases lay between the germline ends. CDR3 length equals 14 residues. CDR3 nucleotide sequence: TGTGCCAGCAGTGACACCCTAAGGGGATATGGCTACACCTTC. Protein product: CASSDTLRGYGYTF.

The chain has TRBV6-5 and TRBJ1-1; D is possibly TRBD1 (6 bases). Trimming removed 4 bases at V and 12 bases at J, with 15 bases between. The CDR3 is 12 amino acids. Germline lookup yields CDR1 MNHEY and CDR2 SVGAGI. The CDR3 DNA reads as TGTGCCAGCAGTTTTTACGGGGGGGCGACTTTCTTT. Translation gives CASSFYGGATFF.

The chain couples TRBV11-2 to TRBJ2-1; 8 nucleotides align to TRBD2. CDR3 length: 16 amino acids. Germline V CDR1 and CDR2: SGHAT, FQNNGV. V was pared by 5 bases and J by 4 bases, with 10 bases of the junction left unmatched. The CDR3 loop is CASSMGLAGSYNEQFF. Written as DNA, the CDR3 is TGTGCCAGCAGCATGGGCCTAGCGGGTTCATACAATGAGCAGTTCTTC.

V gene TRBV5-1 combines with J gene TRBJ2-1, with D possibly being TRBD1 (5 bases). The V gene lost 5 bases and the J gene lost 7 bases, with 7 bases spanning the gap. The CDR3 runs 11 residues. CDR1 SGHRS and CDR2 YFSETQ come from the germline V gene. In nucleotides, the CDR3 is TGCGCCAGCAGTGCAGGGAATGAGCAGTTCTTC. Amino acids: CASSAGNEQFF.

The chain employs TRBV27 and TRBJ1-5, with unresolved D. Trimming stripped 2 bases from V and 0 bases from J, with 11 bases between. The CDR3 length is 16 residues. The germline V gene encodes CDR1 MNHEY and CDR2 SMNVEV (reference sequence). For the CDR3, the DNA is TGTGCCAGCAGTTTACAATCCGGGGTTAGCAATCAGCCCCAGCATTTT. Translating gives CASSLQSGVSNQPQHF.

This clone occurred a few times. The chain couples TRBV7-9 to TRBJ2-4, with 9 bases fitting TRBD1. CDR3 size: 16 residues. J gave up 3 bases and V 3 bases, and 6 bases lay outside the gene matches. Germline assignment: CDR1 SEHNR and CDR2 FQNEAQ (reference sequence). The CDR3 nucleotides read TGTGCCAGCAGCTTCTTGGGACAGGGTGTCAAAAACATTCAGTACTTC. It encodes CASSFLGQGVKNIQYF.

In its sample, this clone was seen once. The rearrangement links TRBV7-9 to TRBJ2-1; D uncertain. The germline V gene encodes CDR1 SEHNR and CDR2 FQNEAQ (reference sequence). This CDR3 has 15 amino acids. Trimming removed 5 bases at V and 6 bases at J, with 17 bases between. The CDR3 here is CASSTPPRFGNEQFF. The CDR3 DNA reads TGTGCCAGCAGCACCCCCCCACGGTTCGGCAATGAGCAGTTCTTC.

This clone appeared a few times. CDR3 protein: CASSSGGSYNEQFF. DNA for the CDR3: TGTGCCAGCAGTAGCGGGGGGAGTTACAATGAGCAGTTCTTC. The rearrangement joins TRBV27 to TRBJ2-1; TRBD2 aligns across 9 bases. Losses at the gene ends were 5 bases for V and 4 bases for J; bases not matched to a gene: 3. There are 14 residues in the CDR3. The germline V gene encodes CDR1 MNHEY and CDR2 SMNVEV (reference sequence).

The chain uses TRBV6-1 and TRBJ2-1, with D perhaps TRBD2 (6 bases). V shed 6 bases and J shed 12 bases, with 12 bases lying between them. The CDR3 sequence is 11 residues long. The germline V gene encodes CDR1 MNHNS and CDR2 SASEGT. The CDR3 reads CASSLLARQFF. The CDR3 region has the DNA TGTGCCAGCAGCCTACTAGCACGGCAGTTCTTC.

The chain is built from TRBV27 and TRBJ1-1; no clear D gene. Germline CDR1 is MNHEY and CDR2 is SMNVEV (reference sequence). The V gene lost 3 bases and the J gene lost 1 base, with 9 bases spanning the gap. CDR3 length equals 14 residues. CDR3 in amino acids: CASSFRRGNTEAFF. DNA of the CDR3: TGTGCCAGCAGTTTCCGACGGGGGAACACTGAAGCTTTCTTT.

V and J are TRBV7-6 and TRBJ2-3, with D possibly being TRBD2 (7 bases). This CDR3 contains 16 residues. Per the germline V gene, CDR1 is SGHVS and CDR2 is FNYEAQ. The V end was cut by 5 bases, the J end by 1 base, with 16 bases between. For the CDR3, the DNA is TGTGCCAGCAGCCAAGAGGGGGGGGGACGCACAGATACGCAGTATTTT. Its protein is CASSQEGGGRTDTQYF.

The CDR3 bases are TGCAGCTTTCGGGGACAGGGGGGCTATGGCTACACCTTC. It encodes CSFRGQGGYGYTF. This chain uses TRBV29-1 with TRBJ1-2; 11 nucleotides line up with TRBD1. Trimming at V came to 8 bases and at J to 4 bases, leaving 6 bases not matched to a gene. Germline values: CDR1 SQVTM, CDR2 ANQGSEA. The length of the CDR3 is 13 residues.

The V call is TRBV6-4, the J call TRBJ2-5; 7 bases are shared with TRBD2. Germline V lookup: CDR1 MRHNA, CDR2 SNTAGT. Germline trimming cut 5 bases from V and 5 bases from J; bases unmatched to any gene: 5. The CDR3 contains 13 residues. The CDR3 protein is CASSTLAVETQYF. CDR3 in DNA: TGTGCCAGCAGTACGCTAGCGGTCGAGACCCAGTACTTC.

V gene TRBV7-2 combines with J gene TRBJ1-1, with D unresolved. Trimming shortened V by 5 bases and J by 10 bases, and 11 bases separated the two germline ends. The CDR3 loop spans 11 amino acids. Germline V gives CDR1 SGHTA, CDR2 FQGNSA. CDR3 protein: CASSVISGAFF. The CDR3 region has the DNA TGTGCCAGCAGCGTTATATCGGGAGCTTTCTTT.